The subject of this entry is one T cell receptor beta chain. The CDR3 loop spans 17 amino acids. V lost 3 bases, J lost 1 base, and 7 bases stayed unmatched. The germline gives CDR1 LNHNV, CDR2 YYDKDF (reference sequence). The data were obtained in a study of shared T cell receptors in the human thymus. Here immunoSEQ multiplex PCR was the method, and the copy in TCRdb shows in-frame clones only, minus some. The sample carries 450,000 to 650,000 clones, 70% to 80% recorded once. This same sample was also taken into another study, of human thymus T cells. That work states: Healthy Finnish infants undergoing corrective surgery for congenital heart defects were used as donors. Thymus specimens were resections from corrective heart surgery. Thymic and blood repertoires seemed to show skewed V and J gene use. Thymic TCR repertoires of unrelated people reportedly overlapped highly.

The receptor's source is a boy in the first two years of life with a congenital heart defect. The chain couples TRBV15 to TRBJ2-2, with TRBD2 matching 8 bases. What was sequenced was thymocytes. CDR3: CATSSPQAGVNTGELFF. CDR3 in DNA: TGTGCCACCAGCAGTCCTCAAGCGGGAGTGAACACCGGGGAGCTGTTTTTT.